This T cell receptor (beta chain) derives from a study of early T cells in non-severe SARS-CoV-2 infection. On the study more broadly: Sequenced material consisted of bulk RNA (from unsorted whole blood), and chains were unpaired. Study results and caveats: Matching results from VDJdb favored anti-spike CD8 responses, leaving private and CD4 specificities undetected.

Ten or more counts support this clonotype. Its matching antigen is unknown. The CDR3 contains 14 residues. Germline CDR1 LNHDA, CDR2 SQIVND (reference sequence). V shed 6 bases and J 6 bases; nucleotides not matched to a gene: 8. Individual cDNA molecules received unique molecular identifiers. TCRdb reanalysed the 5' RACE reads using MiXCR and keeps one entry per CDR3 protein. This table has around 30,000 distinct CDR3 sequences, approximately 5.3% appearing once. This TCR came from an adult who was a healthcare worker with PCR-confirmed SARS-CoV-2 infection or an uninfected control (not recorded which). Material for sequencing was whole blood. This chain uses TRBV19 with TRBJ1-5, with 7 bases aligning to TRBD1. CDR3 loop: CASREGTEPQPQHF. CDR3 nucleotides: TGTGCCAGTAGGGAGGGGACAGAGCCTCAGCCCCAGCATTTT.